Following are 21 T cell receptor beta chains from one sample sequenced in a study of cytomegalovirus exposure and HLA in healthy donors. The PCR employed 60 Vbeta primers together with 13 Jbeta primers. The method was immunoSEQ multiplex PCR; TCRdb's version includes in-frame clones alone and lacks a portion of them. Of roughly 190,000 clones in the sample, under 85% are singletons; the top ten hold over 2.5%. Input material: PBMCs. The source is a female donor in good health and CMV-seronegative.

The chain combines TRBV9 with TRBJ2-7; D may be TRBD1 (6 bases). The CDR3 is 16 amino acids. Germline V lookup: CDR1 SGDLS, CDR2 YYNGEE. The V gene lost 0 bases and the J gene lost 2 bases, with 15 bases spanning the gap. The CDR3 loop reads CASSVVSGAPPYEQYF. DNA of the CDR3: TGTGCCAGCAGCGTAGTATCAGGGGCCCCTCCCTACGAGCAGTACTTC.

The rearrangement uses TRBV5-4 and TRBJ1-1; the D is unclear. In germline, CDR1 is SGHNT, CDR2 YYREEE (reference sequence). The V end lost 1 base, the J end lost 1 base, and 8 bases lay between the germline ends. The CDR3 consists of 14 residues. The CDR3 coding sequence is TGTGCCAGCAGCTTGAAGTCAGGGAACACTGAAGCTTTCTTT. It translates to CASSLKSGNTEAFF.

The chain recombines TRBV5-1 with TRBJ2-5; TRBD1 aligns across 7 bases. CDR1 is SGHRS and CDR2 is YFSETQ in the germline V gene. This CDR3 is built from 15 residues. J lost 2 bases, V lost 2 bases, and 6 bases had no gene match. The CDR3 region has the DNA TGCGCCAGCAGCTTTATGGGACAGCAACAAGAGACCCAGTACTTC. This sequence encodes CASSFMGQQQETQYF.

This clone has a handful of counts. The genes are TRBV19 and TRBJ2-7; 8 bases line up with TRBD2. The CDR3 has 14 amino acids. Germline-derived CDR1 and CDR2 are LNHDA and SQIVND (reference sequence). V trimming: 7 bases; J trimming: 0 bases; junction bases outside the gene matches: 5. The CDR3 loop reads CASTTSGNSYEQYF. DNA of the CDR3: TGTGCCAGTACCACTAGCGGTAACTCCTACGAGCAGTACTTC.

The J gene is TRBJ2-1, the V gene TRBV27; no firm D call. V was cut by 4 bases and J by 7 bases, with 5 bases left in between. The CDR3 is 11 amino acids. Germline V gives CDR1 MNHEY, CDR2 SMNVEV (reference sequence). The CDR3 here is CASSSGNEQFF. For the CDR3, the DNA is TGTGCCAGCAGTTCCGGGAATGAGCAGTTCTTC.

V usage is TRBV5-1 and J usage is TRBJ2-3; D may be TRBD2 (5 bases). V was pared by 1 base and J by 4 bases, with 16 bases between. CDR1 is SGHRS, CDR2 YFSETQ, per germline. The CDR3 is 16 amino acids. CDR3 amino acids: CASSLTPVASSDTQYF. The CDR3 DNA is TGCGCCAGCAGCTTGACTCCTGTGGCTAGCTCAGATACGCAGTATTTT.

The chain combines TRBV18 with TRBJ2-1; 12 nucleotides match TRBD2. Losses at the gene ends were 6 bases for V and 2 bases for J; bases not matched to a gene: 5. Germline assignment: CDR1 KGHSH and CDR2 LQKENI. This CDR3 has 16 residues. CDR3 in amino acids: CASSRLAGDPYNEQFF. The DNA of the CDR3 is TGTGCCAGCTCCCGACTAGCGGGGGACCCCTACAATGAGCAGTTCTTC.

The chain is built from TRBV2 and TRBJ2-2; D gene ambiguous. Germline loops: CDR1 SNHLY, CDR2 FYNNEI. The CDR3 is 14 amino acids. Trimming took 6 bases from V and 1 from J, leaving 9 bases between them. CDR3: CASRVALNTGELFF. The CDR3, as DNA: TGTGCCAGCAGAGTGGCCCTGAACACCGGGGAGCTGTTTTTT.

V usage is TRBV5-4 and J usage is TRBJ2-1; TRBD2 matches 12 bases. Germline CDR1 SGHNT, CDR2 YYREEE (reference sequence). The ends lost 9 bases at V and 8 bases at J; junction bases unmatched: 6. The CDR3 extends over 13 amino acids. The CDR3 region has the DNA TGTGCCACCCGACTAGCGGGAGCGGATGAGCAGTTCTTC. Its protein is CATRLAGADEQFF.

This clone was observed a single time. The rearrangement links TRBV28 to TRBJ2-1; 11 nucleotides match TRBD2. The length of the CDR3 is 18 residues. V shed 2 bases, J shed 6 bases, and the junction held 12 bases outside the gene matches. Germline V gene lookup returns CDR1 MDHEN and CDR2 SYDVKM. In nucleotides, the CDR3 is TGTGCCAGCAGTTTAAGGCCTAGACTAGCGGGGCGTTCCAATGAGCAGTTCTTC. Encoded protein: CASSLRPRLAGRSNEQFF.

This clone came up once. V and J are TRBV2 and TRBJ1-5; D not certain. This CDR3 comprises 15 residues. Germline lookup yields CDR1 SNHLY and CDR2 FYNNEI. Between the trimmed V and J ends, which lost 0 bases and 2 bases, there was a span of 8 bases. The CDR3 DNA is TGTGCCAGCAGTGAAGCGCTCGGGGGCAATCAGCCCCAGCATTTT. This translates into CASSEALGGNQPQHF.

V usage is TRBV7-2 and J usage is TRBJ2-7, with 10 bases aligning to TRBD1. The CDR3 is 14 residues long. Per germline, CDR1 SGHTA and CDR2 FQGNSA. V gave up 5 bases and J gave up 5 bases; unmatched junction bases: 6. The CDR3 here is CASSPGTGAHEQYF. CDR3 nucleotides: TGTGCCAGCAGCCCCGGGACAGGGGCCCACGAGCAGTACTTC.

This clone was found a few times. The gene calls are TRBV5-4 and TRBJ1-3; no clear D gene. The ends were cut back, 10 bases at V and 3 bases at J, with 8 bases in the middle. CDR3 length: 11 residues. Per germline, CDR1 SGHNT and CDR2 YYREEE (reference sequence). This CDR3 reads CAFKIGNTIYF. CDR3 sequence (DNA): TGTGCCTTCAAAATTGGAAACACCATATATTTT.

The chain is built from TRBV7-2 and TRBJ2-7, with TRBD2 matching over 12 bases. The V gene's germline CDR1 is SGHTA and CDR2 FQGNSA. V gave up 3 bases and J gave up 9 bases; unmatched junction bases: 9. The CDR3 loop spans 15 amino acids. CDR3 in amino acids: CASSFTSGGRAGQYF. Written as DNA, the CDR3 is TGTGCCAGCAGCTTCACTAGCGGGGGGCGGGCCGGGCAGTACTTC. Filled out from reference TRBV7-2 and TRBJ2-7, the complete variable domain reads GAGVSQSPSNKVTEKGKDVELRCDPISGHTALYWYRQSLGQGLEFLIYFQGNSAPDKSGLPSDRFSAERTGGSVSTLTIQRTQQEDSAVYLCASSFTSGGRAGQYFGPGTRLTVT.

The J gene is TRBJ2-7, the V gene TRBV11-2, with TRBD1 as a possible D gene (6 bases). V dropped 5 bases and J dropped 0 bases, with 14 bases sitting between them. Germline V gene sequence: CDR1 SGHAT, CDR2 FQNNGV. This CDR3 is built from 15 residues. In nucleotides, the CDR3 is TGTGCCAGCAGCGAAGATTGGGGGCGCTCCTACGAGCAGTACTTC. Amino acid sequence: CASSEDWGRSYEQYF. Based on the CDR3 plus reference TRBV11-2 and TRBJ2-7, the full variable domain is EAGVAQSPRYKIIEKRQSVAFWCNPISGHATLYWYQQILGQGPKLLIQFQNNGVVDDSQLPKDRFSAERLKGVDSTLKIQPAKLEDSAVYLCASSEDWGRSYEQYFGPGTRLTVT.

V usage is TRBV4-1 and J usage is TRBJ1-3; 8 nucleotides match TRBD1. V shed 1 base and J 3 bases; nucleotides not matched to a gene: 5. CDR1 is MGHRA, CDR2 YSYEKL, per germline. This CDR3 contains 16 residues. CDR3 in amino acids: CASSQGTGPSGNTIYF. CDR3 nucleotides: TGCGCCAGCAGCCAAGGGACAGGGCCGAGTGGAAACACCATATATTTT.

This chain uses TRBV27 with TRBJ1-2; 7 positions match TRBD1. Germline V gene sequence: CDR1 MNHEY, CDR2 SMNVEV (reference sequence). The V and J ends lost 5 bases and 4 bases, in that order; junction bases with no gene match: 10. This CDR3 spans 15 amino acids. For the CDR3, the DNA is TGTGCCAGCAGTCACTCCCGGACAGGCGTCTATGGCTACACCTTC. Translating gives CASSHSRTGVYGYTF.

In this sample, this clone turned up once. The V gene is TRBV4-1, the J gene TRBJ1-6, with TRBD1 identical over 9 bases. The V gene's germline CDR1 is MGHRA and CDR2 YSYEKL. The CDR3 spans 16 residues. Germline trimming cut 3 bases from V and 7 bases from J; bases unmatched to any gene: 7. The CDR3 bases are TGCGCCAGCAGCCAGGGACAGGGATTGGGGAATTCACCCCTCCACTTT. It is translated as CASSQGQGLGNSPLHF.

The rearrangement joins TRBV9 to TRBJ2-3; D possibly corresponds to TRBD2 (5 bases). Germline V gene lookup returns CDR1 SGDLS and CDR2 YYNGEE. The V end lost 0 bases, the J end lost 4 bases, and 9 bases lay between the germline ends. CDR3 size: 14 residues. As DNA, the CDR3 is TGTGCCAGCAGCGTAGGACTATTTGCAGATACGCAGTATTTT. It specifies CASSVGLFADTQYF.

The V call is TRBV5-1, the J call TRBJ2-7; 10 positions agree with TRBD1. J was trimmed by 4 bases and V by 9 bases; bases with no gene match: 10. The CDR3 length is 14 residues. Looked up from germline, CDR1 is SGHRS and CDR2 is YFSETQ. The CDR3 nucleotides are TGCGCCACCAAACCGGGGGACAGGGGTTACGAGCAGTACTTC. The encoded protein is CATKPGDRGYEQYF.

V is TRBV9 and J is TRBJ1-4; D ambiguous. Germline V gene lookup returns CDR1 SGDLS and CDR2 YYNGEE. Trimming removed 0 bases from V and 4 bases from J, with 10 bases in between. This CDR3 comprises 15 residues. This chain's CDR3 is CASSVATTFNEKLFF. In DNA, the CDR3 is TGTGCCAGCAGCGTAGCTACTACCTTTAATGAAAAACTGTTTTTT.